These 21 T cell receptor beta chains came from one sample sequenced in a study of identical twins. TCRdb analysed the 5' RACE reads with MiXCR anew, one entry per CDR3 protein. There are approximately 220,000 distinct CDR3 sequences in the sample; 6% to 8.5% occur only once, and over 5% lies in the top ten. This sample was also put to use in a study of yellow fever vaccine responses in identical twins.

Material for sequencing was CD8+ T cells sorted from blood. The source of these receptors is a woman aged 18-29 years in good health.

This clonotype has ten or more counts. The chain has TRBV7-9 and TRBJ1-1; 8 bases line up with TRBD1. Germline V gene data show CDR1 as SEHNR and CDR2 as FQNEAQ (reference sequence). The CDR3 is 13 amino acids. V shed 5 bases, J shed 4 bases, and the junction held 3 bases outside the gene matches. This CDR3 reads CASSRTGFTEAFF. CDR3 in DNA: TGTGCCAGCAGCCGGACAGGGTTCACTGAAGCTTTCTTT.

V is TRBV7-9 and J is TRBJ2-7, with D unclear. This CDR3 is built from 13 residues. Trimming stripped 6 bases from V and 4 bases from J, with 13 bases between. Germline V gives CDR1 SEHNR, CDR2 FQNEAQ (reference sequence). The CDR3, as DNA: TGTGCCAGCAGTAAAAAGGGCACGTACGAGCAGTACGTC. Residues: CASSKKGTYEQYV.

This clonotype was seen a handful of times. The rearrangement joins TRBV2 to TRBJ2-7, with D unresolved. Per germline, CDR1 SNHLY and CDR2 FYNNEI. The CDR3 has 15 amino acids. V was trimmed by 0 bases and J by 2 bases, leaving 11 bases between them. CDR3 loop: CASSEARLKTYEQYF. CDR3 nucleotide sequence: TGTGCCAGCAGTGAAGCGCGGCTGAAGACCTACGAGCAGTACTTC.

This clonotype was counted between two and nine times. V and J are TRBV7-9 and TRBJ1-1; D gene ambiguous. V lost 1 base and J lost 1, with 10 bases in between. The CDR3 spans 15 residues. Germline V gene lookup returns CDR1 SEHNR and CDR2 FQNEAQ (reference sequence). The chain's CDR3 is CASSLEGSANTEAFF. The CDR3 nucleotides are TGTGCCAGCAGCTTAGAGGGATCAGCGAACACTGAAGCTTTCTTT.

V and J are TRBV9 and TRBJ2-1; D gene uncertain. This CDR3 has 15 residues. The V end was cut by 0 bases, the J end by 2 bases, with 9 bases between. From germline, CDR1 is SGDLS and CDR2 YYNGEE. DNA for the CDR3: TGTGCCAGCAGCGTAGACGGCCTGGCCTACAATGAGCAGTTCTTC. Translating it yields CASSVDGLAYNEQFF.

The sample holds many counts of this clonotype. The chain combines TRBV10-3 with TRBJ1-5; D unclear. The germline V and J ends were trimmed by 3 bases and 3 bases, with 9 bases remaining between them. The germline CDR1 and CDR2 sequences are ENHRY and SYGVKD. The CDR3 consists of 14 residues. CDR3 coding DNA: TGTGCCATCAGTGAACACAGCACCAATCAGCCCCAGCATTTT. Amino acid sequence: CAISEHSTNQPQHF.

V is TRBV9 and J is TRBJ1-5; the D is unclear. There are 15 residues in the CDR3. Trimming cost V 2 bases and J 1 base, with 10 bases left between them. The germline CDR1 and CDR2 sequences are SGDLS and YYNGEE. CDR3 region: CASSVSGLSNQPQHF. The CDR3 DNA reads as TGTGCCAGCAGCGTCAGTGGTCTGAGCAATCAGCCCCAGCATTTT.

This clonotype was detected ten times or more. The chain carries TRBV7-2 and TRBJ2-3; 7 bases match TRBD2. The CDR3 spans 15 residues. V shed 3 bases, J shed 5 bases, and the junction held 8 bases outside the gene matches. Germline CDR1 reads SGHTA; CDR2 reads FQGNSA. The chain's CDR3 is CASSLSSGVLDTQYF. Written as DNA, the CDR3 is TGTGCCAGCAGCTTGTCCAGCGGGGTACTAGATACGCAGTATTTT.

This clonotype was seen repeatedly, ten times or more. The rearrangement joins TRBV5-6 to TRBJ2-7; 8 bases agree with TRBD2. V lost 0 bases and J lost 0; bases outside the gene matches: 5. CDR3 length equals 16 residues. Germline CDR1 is SGHDT and CDR2 is YYEEEE. CDR3 sequence reads: CASSLVSGERSYEQYF. The CDR3 DNA reads TGTGCCAGCAGCTTGGTTAGCGGGGAGCGCTCCTACGAGCAGTACTTC.

This clonotype was found many times. The chain has TRBV12-3 or TRBV12-4 and TRBJ2-1; D is uncertain. The CDR3 runs 14 residues. V was cut by 2 bases and J by 4 bases, with 9 bases left in between. The CDR3 bases are TGTGCCAGCAGTTTATTAGCCTATTACAATGAGCAGTTCTTC. Protein: CASSLLAYYNEQFF.

In its sample, this clonotype was seen a few times. V usage is TRBV16 and J usage is TRBJ1-1; a weak D match, TRBD1 (6 bases). Trimming took off 2 bases at V and 0 bases at J, with 13 bases between the two ends. From germline, CDR1 is KGHSY and CDR2 FQNENV. The CDR3 runs to 16 residues. The CDR3 is CASSQLPDSMNTEAFF. CDR3 DNA: TGTGCCAGCAGCCAACTACCGGACAGCATGAACACTGAAGCTTTCTTT.

V is TRBV7-9 and J is TRBJ1-1, with 7 positions matching TRBD1. J was trimmed by 1 base and V by 5 bases; bases with no gene match: 7. The CDR3 is 15 residues long. The V gene's germline CDR1 is SEHNR and CDR2 FQNEAQ (reference sequence). Here the CDR3 reads CASSASGTANTEAFF. In nucleotides, the CDR3 is TGTGCCAGCAGCGCCTCCGGGACAGCGAACACTGAAGCTTTCTTT.

V and J are TRBV9 and TRBJ2-7; 11 nucleotides line up with TRBD2. CDR3 length: 18 residues. Unmatched junction bases numbered 15, after V lost 4 bases and J lost 3 bases. Germline V CDR1 and CDR2: SGDLS, YYNGEE. CDR3 DNA: TGTGCCAGCAGCCCAGGCGGTCTAGCGGGAGGAATATACTACGAGCAGTACTTC. Translation: CASSPGGLAGGIYYEQYF.

This clonotype has a handful of counts. This chain joins TRBV20-1 and TRBJ2-1, with 8 bases aligning to TRBD2. Per germline, CDR1 DFQATT and CDR2 SNEGSKA (reference sequence). After removal of 5 bases from V and 8 bases from J, the junction contained 8 bases not matched to a gene. This CDR3 contains 13 residues. The CDR3 is CSAPAGVRDEQFF. CDR3 coding DNA: TGCAGTGCTCCAGCGGGAGTAAGGGATGAGCAGTTCTTC.

V is TRBV5-1 and J is TRBJ2-1; D may be TRBD1 (6 bases). Between the trimmed V and J ends, which lost 2 bases and 9 bases, there was a span of 9 bases. CDR3 size: 12 residues. The germline V gene has CDR1 SGHRS and CDR2 YFSETQ. The CDR3 coding sequence is TGCGCCAGCAGCTTTTGGGGGCGTGAGCAGTTCTTC. This encodes CASSFWGREQFF.

V usage is TRBV7-9 and J usage is TRBJ2-1, with 14 bases identical to TRBD2. This CDR3 has 14 residues. J gave up 5 bases and V 6 bases, and 0 bases lay outside the gene matches. Per the germline V gene, CDR1 is SEHNR and CDR2 is FQNEAQ (reference sequence). The CDR3 here is CASRGLAGDNEQFF. As DNA, the CDR3 is TGTGCCAGCAGGGGACTAGCGGGGGACAATGAGCAGTTCTTC.

This sequence joins TRBV11-1 and TRBJ2-6, with 9 positions matching TRBD1. CDR1 is SGHAT, CDR2 FQDESV, per germline (reference sequence). J gave up 2 bases and V 3 bases, and 14 bases lay outside the gene matches. This CDR3 has 20 amino acids. This CDR3 reads CASSFSGTGFFPPGANVLTF. CDR3 DNA: TGTGCCAGCAGCTTTTCCGGGACAGGGTTTTTTCCCCCTGGGGCCAACGTCCTGACTTTC.

This clonotype came up a few times. The genes are TRBV7-9 and TRBJ1-1; the match to TRBD1 covers 10 bases. The V segment lost 5 bases and the J segment 0 bases; nucleotides outside the gene matches: 3. The CDR3 covers 15 residues. CDR1 and CDR2 (germline): SEHNR, FQNEAQ (reference sequence). CDR3 nucleotide sequence: TGTGCCAGCAGCCTCGGGACAGGGGTGAACACTGAAGCTTTCTTT. Residues: CASSLGTGVNTEAFF.

This chain joins TRBV4-2 and TRBJ2-1; 11 nucleotides agree with TRBD2. V was pared by 0 bases and J by 6 bases, with 4 bases of the junction left unmatched. The CDR3 length is 16 residues. Germline loops: CDR1 LGHNA, CDR2 YNFKEQ. CDR3 residues: CASSQDETSGSNEQFF. In DNA, the CDR3 is TGTGCCAGCAGCCAAGATGAAACTAGCGGGAGCAATGAGCAGTTCTTC.

The chain is built from TRBV20-1 and TRBJ2-1; 7 positions match TRBD1. The V gene's germline CDR1 is DFQATT and CDR2 SNEGSKA (reference sequence). V lost 7 bases and J lost 4; bases outside the gene matches: 7. This CDR3 comprises 13 residues. The CDR3 loop reads CSGGRGPYNEQFF. In DNA, the CDR3 is TGCAGTGGGGGTAGGGGGCCGTACAATGAGCAGTTCTTC.

This chain connects TRBV15 to TRBJ1-1; a possible D gene is TRBD1 (5 bases). Germline CDR1 is LNHNV and CDR2 is YYDKDF (reference sequence). Trimming shortened V by 5 bases and J by 6 bases, and 7 bases separated the two germline ends. This CDR3 region has 11 residues. CDR3 in amino acids: CATSGTAEAFF. The CDR3 bases are TGTGCCACCAGCGGGACCGCTGAAGCTTTCTTT.